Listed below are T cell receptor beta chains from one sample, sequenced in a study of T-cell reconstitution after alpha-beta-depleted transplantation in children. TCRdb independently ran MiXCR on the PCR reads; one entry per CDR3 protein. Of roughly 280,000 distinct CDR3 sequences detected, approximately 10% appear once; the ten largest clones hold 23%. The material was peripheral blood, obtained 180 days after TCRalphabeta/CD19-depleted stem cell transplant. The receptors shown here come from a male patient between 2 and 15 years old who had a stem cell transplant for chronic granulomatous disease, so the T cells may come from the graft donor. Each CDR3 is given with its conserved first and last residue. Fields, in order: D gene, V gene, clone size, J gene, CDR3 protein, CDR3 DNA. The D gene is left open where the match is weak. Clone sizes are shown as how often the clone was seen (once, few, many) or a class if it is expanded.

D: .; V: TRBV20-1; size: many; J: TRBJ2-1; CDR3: CSARDLRFSYNEQFF; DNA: TGCAGTGCTAGAGATTTGCGGTTCTCCTACAATGAGCAGTTCTTC
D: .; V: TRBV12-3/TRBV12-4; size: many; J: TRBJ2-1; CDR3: CASSLTGQTYNEQFF; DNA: TGTGCCAGCAGTTTGACCGGGCAGACCTACAATGAGCAGTTCTTC
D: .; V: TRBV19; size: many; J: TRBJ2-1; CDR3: CASTTRKHNEQFF; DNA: TGTGCCAGTACTACTCGCAAACACAATGAGCAGTTCTTC
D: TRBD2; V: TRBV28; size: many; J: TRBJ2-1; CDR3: CASSLPYRTSGSMIEQFF; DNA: TGTGCCAGCAGTCTACCCTATCGGACTAGCGGGAGCATGATTGAGCAGTTCTTC
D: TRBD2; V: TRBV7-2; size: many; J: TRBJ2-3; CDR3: CASSLLAGGNTQYF; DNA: TGTGCCAGCAGCCTACTAGCGGGGGGAAATACGCAGTATTTT
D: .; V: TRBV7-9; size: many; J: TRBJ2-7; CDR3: CASSWQYYEQYF; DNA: TGTGCCAGCAGCTGGCAGTACTACGAGCAGTACTTC
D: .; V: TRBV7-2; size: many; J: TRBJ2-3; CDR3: CASRNKGYTDTQYF; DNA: TGTGCCAGCAGGAATAAGGGATACACAGATACGCAGTATTTT
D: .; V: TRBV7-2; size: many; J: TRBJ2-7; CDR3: CASSLAWTGSGFSYEQYF; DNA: TGTGCCAGCAGCTTAGCGTGGACTGGCAGCGGTTTTTCCTACGAGCAGTACTTC
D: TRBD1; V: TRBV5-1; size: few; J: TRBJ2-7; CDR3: CASSKDRGGGYEQYF; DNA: TGCGCCAGCTCGAAGGACAGGGGAGGCGGCTACGAGCAGTACTTC
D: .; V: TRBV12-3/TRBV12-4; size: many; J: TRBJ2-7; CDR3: CASSRQQGWEQYF; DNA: TGTGCCAGCAGCCGGCAGCAGGGGTGGGAGCAGTACTTC
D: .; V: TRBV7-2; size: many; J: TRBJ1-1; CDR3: CASSLNIPTPAFF; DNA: TGTGCCAGCAGTTTGAACATACCAACGCCCGCTTTCTTT
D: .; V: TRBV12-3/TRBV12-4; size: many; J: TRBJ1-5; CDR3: CASSLGRGPVNQPQHF; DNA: TGTGCCAGCAGTCTCGGGAGAGGGCCGGTCAATCAGCCCCAGCATTTT
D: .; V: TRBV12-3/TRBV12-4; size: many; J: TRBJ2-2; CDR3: CASTLGQGQKAGELFF; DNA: TGTGCCAGCACCTTGGGGCAGGGGCAAAAAGCCGGGGAGCTGTTTTTT
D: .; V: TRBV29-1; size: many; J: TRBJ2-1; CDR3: CSVGGQGGYNEQFF; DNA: TGCAGCGTTGGGGGGCAGGGCGGCTACAATGAGCAGTTCTTC
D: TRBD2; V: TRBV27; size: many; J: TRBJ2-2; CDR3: CASSSAGVLSNGELFF; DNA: TGTGCCAGCAGTTCGGCGGGAGTGCTCTCTAACGGGGAGCTGTTTTTT
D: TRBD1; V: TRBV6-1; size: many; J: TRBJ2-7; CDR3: CASSGAGTGAYEQYF; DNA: TGTGCCAGCAGTGGCGCCGGGACAGGGGCCTACGAGCAGTACTTC
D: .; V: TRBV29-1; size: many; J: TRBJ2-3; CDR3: CSVEDRQGSTDTQYF; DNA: TGCAGCGTTGAAGATAGGCAGGGGAGCACAGATACGCAGTATTTT
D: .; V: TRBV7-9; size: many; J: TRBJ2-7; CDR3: CASSGLGMPEQYF; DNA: TGTGCCAGCAGCGGCTTAGGGATGCCCGAGCAGTACTTC
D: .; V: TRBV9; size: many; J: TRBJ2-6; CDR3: CASSVSGDWANVLTF; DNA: TGTGCCAGCAGCGTGAGTGGAGACTGGGCCAACGTCCTGACTTTC
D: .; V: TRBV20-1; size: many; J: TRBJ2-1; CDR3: CSAPRPGGYNEQFF; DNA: TGCAGTGCCCCACGGCCAGGGGGGTACAATGAGCAGTTCTTC
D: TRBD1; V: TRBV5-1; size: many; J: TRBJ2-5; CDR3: CASWKTGEETQYF; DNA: TGCGCCAGCTGGAAGACAGGGGAAGAGACCCAGTACTTC
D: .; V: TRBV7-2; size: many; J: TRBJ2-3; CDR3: CASSLQTAWTDTQYF; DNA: TGTGCCAGCAGCTTGCAGACTGCTTGGACAGATACGCAGTATTTT